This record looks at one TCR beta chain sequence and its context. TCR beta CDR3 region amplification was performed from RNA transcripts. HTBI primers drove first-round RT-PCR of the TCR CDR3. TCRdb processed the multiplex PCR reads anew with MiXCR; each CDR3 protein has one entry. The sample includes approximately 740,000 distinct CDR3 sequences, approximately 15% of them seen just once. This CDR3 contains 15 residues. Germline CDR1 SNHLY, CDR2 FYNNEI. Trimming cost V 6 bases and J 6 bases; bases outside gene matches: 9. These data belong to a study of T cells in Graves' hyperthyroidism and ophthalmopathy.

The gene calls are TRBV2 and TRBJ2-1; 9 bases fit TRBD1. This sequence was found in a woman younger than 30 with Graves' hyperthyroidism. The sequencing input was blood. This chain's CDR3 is CASRDRGPAVNEQFF. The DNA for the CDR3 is TGTGCCAGCAGGGACAGGGGTCCCGCCGTCAATGAGCAGTTCTTC.